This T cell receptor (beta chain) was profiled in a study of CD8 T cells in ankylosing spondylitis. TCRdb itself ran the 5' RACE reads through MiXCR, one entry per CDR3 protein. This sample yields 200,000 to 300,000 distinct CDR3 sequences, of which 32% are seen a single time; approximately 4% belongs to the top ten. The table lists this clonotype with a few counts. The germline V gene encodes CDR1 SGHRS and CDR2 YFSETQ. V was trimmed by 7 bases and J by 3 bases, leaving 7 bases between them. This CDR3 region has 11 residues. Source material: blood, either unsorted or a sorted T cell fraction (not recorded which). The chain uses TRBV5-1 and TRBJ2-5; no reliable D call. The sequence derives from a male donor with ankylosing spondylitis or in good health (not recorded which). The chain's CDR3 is CASVQKETQYF. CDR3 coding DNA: TGCGCCAGCGTCCAAAAAGAGACCCAGTACTTC. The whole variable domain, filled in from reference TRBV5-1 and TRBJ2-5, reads KAGVTQTPRYLIKTRGQQVTLSCSPISGHRSVSWYQQTPGQGLQFLFEYFSETQRNKGNFPGRFSGRQFSNSRSEMNVSTLELGDSALYLCASVQKETQYFGPGTRLLVL.